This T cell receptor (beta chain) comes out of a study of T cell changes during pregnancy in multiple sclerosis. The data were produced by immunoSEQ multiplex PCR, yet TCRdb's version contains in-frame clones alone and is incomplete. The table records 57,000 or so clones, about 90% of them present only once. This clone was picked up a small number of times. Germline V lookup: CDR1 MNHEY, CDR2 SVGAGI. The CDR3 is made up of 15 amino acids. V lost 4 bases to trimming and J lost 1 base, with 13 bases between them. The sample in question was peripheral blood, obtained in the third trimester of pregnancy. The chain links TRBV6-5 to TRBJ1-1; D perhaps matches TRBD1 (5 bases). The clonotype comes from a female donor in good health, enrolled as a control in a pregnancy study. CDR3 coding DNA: TGTGCCAGCAGTTTCACGGGACTATCGAACACTGAAGCTTTCTTT. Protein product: CASSFTGLSNTEAFF.